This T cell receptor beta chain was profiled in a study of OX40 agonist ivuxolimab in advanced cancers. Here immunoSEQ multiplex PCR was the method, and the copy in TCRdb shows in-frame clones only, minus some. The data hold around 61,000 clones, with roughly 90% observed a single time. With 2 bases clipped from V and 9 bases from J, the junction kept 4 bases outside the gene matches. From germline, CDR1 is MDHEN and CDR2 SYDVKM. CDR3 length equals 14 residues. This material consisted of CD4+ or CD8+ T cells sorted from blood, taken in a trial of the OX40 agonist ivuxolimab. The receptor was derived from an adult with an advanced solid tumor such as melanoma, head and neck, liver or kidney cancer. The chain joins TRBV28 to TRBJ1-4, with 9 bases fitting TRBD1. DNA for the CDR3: TGTGCCAGCAGTTTAATAGGGACAGGGAAAAAACTGTTTTTT. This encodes CASSLIGTGKKLFF.